The source of this TCR beta chain is a study of T cell changes during pregnancy in multiple sclerosis. Generated by immunoSEQ multiplex PCR, the TCRdb table keeps only in-frame clones and is missing some. The data show roughly 23,000 clones, around 88% seen once. V was clipped by 0 bases and J by 5 bases; unmatched bases: 4. Germline V lookup: CDR1 SGHDT, CDR2 YYEEEE. The CDR3 has 14 residues. This clonotype originated in a female donor with multiple sclerosis, enrolled in a pregnancy study. This specimen was CD8+ T cells from peripheral blood mononuclear cells, taken in the first trimester of pregnancy. V and J are TRBV5-6 and TRBJ1-2, with 7 bases aligning to TRBD1. DNA for the CDR3: TGTGCCAGCAGCTTGGATCGGGGACAGTATGGCTACACCTTC. Protein sequence: CASSLDRGQYGYTF. Full variable domain (rest looked up from reference TRBV5-6 and TRBJ1-2): DAGVTQSPTHLIKTRGQQVTLRCSPKSGHDTVSWYQQALGQGPQFIFQYYEEEERQRGNFPDRFSGHQFPNYSSELNVNALLLGDSALYLCASSLDRGQYGYTFGSGTRLTVV.